Listed below are T cell receptor beta chains from one sample, sequenced in a study of CD8 T cells in ankylosing spondylitis. MiXCR, run by TCRdb on the 5' RACE reads, gives a single entry per CDR3 protein. The sample has 84,000 or so distinct CDR3 sequences, 27% seen once. The sequenced sample was blood, either unsorted or a sorted T cell fraction (not recorded which). Every receptor here comes from a male donor with ankylosing spondylitis or in good health (not recorded which). Each CDR3 is given with its conserved first and last residue. A D gene is named only where the DNA matches it firmly. A clone size is listed for some rows: how often the clone was seen (once, few, many), or a class if it is expanded.

>TRBJ2-5|TRBV6-5|NA|few
TGTGCCAGCAGTTCCCTTTTTCAGGGAGGAGAGACCCAGTACTTC
CASSSLFQGGETQYF
>TRBJ2-5|TRBV28|NA|NA
TGTGCCAGCAGGGGGACGGCCTTAAGGAAGACCCAGTACTTC
CASRGTALRKTQYF
>TRBJ1-2|TRBV15|NA|NA
TGTGCCACCAGCAGAGATAGGGTTGGCGATGCTAACTATGGCTACACCTTC
CATSRDRVGDANYGYTF
>TRBJ1-2|TRBV5-1|TRBD1|NA
TGCGCCAGCAGCTTATCCCGGGACAGGGGCTATGGCTACACCTTC
CASSLSRDRGYGYTF
>TRBJ1-5|TRBV15|NA|few
TGTGCCACCAGCAGAGATTCGCGGGGGAGTCAGCCCCAGCATTTT
CATSRDSRGSQPQHF
>TRBJ2-5|TRBV29-1|NA|NA
TGCAGCGCCGCCCGGGGTGCGGGTCTACAAGAGACCCAGTACTTC
CSAARGAGLQETQYF
>TRBJ2-1|TRBV30|TRBD2|NA
TGTGCCTGGACCGGGACTAGCGACTACAATGAGCAGTTCTTC
CAWTGTSDYNEQFF
>TRBJ2-4|TRBV5-1|TRBD1|NA
TGCGCCAGCAGCTTGGCCGGGACAGGTTCAGGCATTCAGTACTTC
CASSLAGTGSGIQYF
>TRBJ2-1|TRBV29-1|NA|many
TGCAGCGCCCGGGAAGGGAACCATGAGCAGTTCTTC
CSAREGNHEQFF
>TRBJ2-7|TRBV5-1|TRBD1|few
TGCGCCAGCAGCTTGGGGGACAGCCGCTACGAGCAGTACTTC
CASSLGDSRYEQYF